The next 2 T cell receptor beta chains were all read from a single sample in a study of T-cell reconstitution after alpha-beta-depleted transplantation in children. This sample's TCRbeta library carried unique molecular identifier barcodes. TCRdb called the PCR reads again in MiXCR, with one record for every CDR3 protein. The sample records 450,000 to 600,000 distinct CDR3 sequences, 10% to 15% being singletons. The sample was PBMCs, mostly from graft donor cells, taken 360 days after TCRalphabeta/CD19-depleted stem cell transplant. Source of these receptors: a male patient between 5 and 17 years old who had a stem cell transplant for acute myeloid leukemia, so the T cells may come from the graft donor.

CDR3 sequence (DNA): TGTGCCAGCAGACTACTAGCGGGGGGCTCTGGGGCCAACGTCCTGACTTTC. It encodes CASRLLAGGSGANVLTF. V gene TRBV28 combines with J gene TRBJ2-6; 12 bases agree with TRBD2. The CDR3 is made up of 17 amino acids. Per the germline V gene, CDR1 is MDHEN and CDR2 is SYDVKM. Trimming at V came to 6 bases and at J to 0 bases, leaving 3 bases not matched to a gene.

The CDR3 region has the DNA TGTGCCAGCACCACCCAGAGGGGGCGCGTAGCTGAAGCTTTCTTT. Translating it yields CASTTQRGRVAEAFF. This chain uses TRBV28 with TRBJ1-1, with TRBD1 identical over 7 bases. The CDR3 length is 15 residues. The germline CDR1 and CDR2 sequences are MDHEN and SYDVKM. V dropped 7 bases and J dropped 6; count of bases not matched to a gene: 14.